This T cell receptor (beta chain) derives from a study of blood T cell repertoires in COVID-19. In the study overall: T cells, B-cell-depleted T cells, or PBMCs supplied cDNA or gDNA.

Per the authors' pipeline: Amplification from reference gene primers served as the basis for estimated nucleated cell counts. This table comes from immunoSEQ multiplex PCR, and its TCRdb copy is limited to in-frame clones, with some not included. The D gene and trimming were derived from the DNA, and the V and J assignments and clone size from that table. The sample shows hundreds of thousands of clones, 85% to 90% of them seen only once. CDR3 length: 15 residues. V shed 3 bases, J shed 4 bases, and the junction held 8 bases outside the gene matches. Germline loops: CDR1 SGHVS, CDR2 FNYEAQ. This clonotype was sampled from a man in his 60s who had recovered from COVID-19. The sample was peripheral blood. The chain recombines TRBV7-6 with TRBJ2-5; 7 nucleotides align to TRBD1. The CDR3 sequence is CASSFYRDRAETQYF. The CDR3 nucleotides are TGTGCCAGCAGCTTCTACCGGGACAGAGCAGAGACCCAGTACTTC.